This T cell receptor beta chain is drawn from a study of blood T cell repertoires in COVID-19. Study as a whole: Sources were T cells, B-cell-depleted T cells, or PBMCs; the material itself was cDNA or gDNA.

This CDR3 has 15 amino acids. V lost 0 bases and J lost 0, with 8 bases in between. Per the germline V gene, CDR1 is LGHDT and CDR2 is YNNKEL (reference sequence). Under the authors' procedure: Estimation of nucleated cell counts relied on the amplification of reference gene primers. Clones were sequenced by immunoSEQ multiplex PCR, and TCRdb holds only the in-frame ones, with some missing. V and J calls plus clone size are reproduced from that table; the DNA served to infer D and trimming. The sample has around 130,000 clones, around 77% seen once. The receptor was isolated from a man in his 60s with active or convalescent COVID-19. Specimen: peripheral blood. J is TRBJ1-2 and V is TRBV3-1 (or the pseudogene TRBV3-2); D remains unclear. The CDR3: CASSQDHSSNYGYTF. CDR3 nucleotide sequence: TGTGCCAGCAGCCAAGATCACAGCTCTAACTATGGCTACACCTTC.